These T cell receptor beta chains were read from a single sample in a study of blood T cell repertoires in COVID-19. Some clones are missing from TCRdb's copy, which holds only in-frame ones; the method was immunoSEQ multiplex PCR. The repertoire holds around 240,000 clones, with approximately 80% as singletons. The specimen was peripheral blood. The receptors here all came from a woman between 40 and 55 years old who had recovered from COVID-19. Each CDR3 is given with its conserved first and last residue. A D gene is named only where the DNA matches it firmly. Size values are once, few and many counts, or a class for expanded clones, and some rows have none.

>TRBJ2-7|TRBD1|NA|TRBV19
CASGGQGGYEQYF
TGTGCCAGTGGGGGACAGGGTGGATACGAGCAGTACTTC
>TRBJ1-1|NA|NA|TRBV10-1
CASSGTTLIEAFF
TGCGCCAGCAGTGGGACAACCCTTATCGAGGCTTTCTTT
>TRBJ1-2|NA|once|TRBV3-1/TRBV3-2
CASSLSQIYGYTF
TGTGCCAGCAGCCTCTCACAGATCTATGGCTACACCTTC
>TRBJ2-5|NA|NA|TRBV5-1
CASTGGAGNVGETQYF
TGCGCCAGCACCGGAGGGGCAGGGAACGTCGGAGAGACCCAGTACTTC
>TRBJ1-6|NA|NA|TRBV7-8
CASSAERGGSPLHF
TGTGCCAGCAGCGCAGAGAGGGGAGGGTCACCCCTCCACTTT
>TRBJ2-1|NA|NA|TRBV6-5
CASSRELVNEQFF
TGTGCCAGCAGTCGTGAACTAGTTAATGAGCAGTTCTTC
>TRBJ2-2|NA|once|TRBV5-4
CASSLALSYNRPGELFF
TGTGCCAGCAGCTTGGCTCTAAGTTATAACAGGCCCGGGGAGCTGTTTTTT
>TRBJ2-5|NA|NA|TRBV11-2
CASSLQGRETQYF
TGTGCCAGCAGCTTACAGGGGCGGGAGACCCAGTACTTC
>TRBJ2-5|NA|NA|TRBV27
CASRQGWVGETQYF
TGTGCCAGCAGGCAGGGTTGGGTAGGAGAGACCCAGTACTTC
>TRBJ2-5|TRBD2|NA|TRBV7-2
CASSLRTSGGLGETQYF
TGTGCCAGCAGCTTGAGGACTAGCGGGGGGCTGGGGGAGACCCAGTACTTC
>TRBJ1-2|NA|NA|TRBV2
CASRGGLGWGYTF
TGTGCCAGCAGAGGAGGACTAGGGTGGGGCTACACCTTC
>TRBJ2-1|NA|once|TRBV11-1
CASSLTADSYNEQFF
TGTGCCAGCAGCTTAACAGCGGATTCCTACAATGAGCAGTTCTTC
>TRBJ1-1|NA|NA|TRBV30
CAWSRNQEAPEAFF
TGTGCCTGGAGCCGAAATCAGGAGGCCCCTGAAGCTTTCTTT
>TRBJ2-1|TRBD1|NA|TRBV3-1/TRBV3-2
CASSPGTGTNEQFF
TGTGCCAGCAGCCCAGGGACAGGGACAAATGAGCAGTTCTTC
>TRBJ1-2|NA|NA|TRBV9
CASSAGIPYGYTF
TGTGCCAGCAGCGCAGGGATTCCCTATGGCTACACCTTC
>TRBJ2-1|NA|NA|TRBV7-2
CASSAGQYNEQFF
TGTGCCAGCAGCGCGGGACAGTACAATGAGCAGTTCTTC
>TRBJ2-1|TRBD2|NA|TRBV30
CAWGGTTSANEQFF
TGTGCCTGGGGGGGGACTACGTCCGCTAATGAGCAGTTCTTC
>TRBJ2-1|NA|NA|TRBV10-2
CASSEGPAGEQFF
TGCGCCAGCAGTGAGGGGCCAGCCGGTGAGCAGTTCTTC
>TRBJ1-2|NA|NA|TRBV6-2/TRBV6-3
CASSYNIAGYGYTF
TGTGCCAGCAGTTACAATATAGCCGGCTATGGCTACACCTTC
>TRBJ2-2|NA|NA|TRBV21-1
CASSSDRVSTGELFF
TGTGCCAGCAGCTCGGACAGGGTCTCCACCGGGGAGCTGTTTTTT
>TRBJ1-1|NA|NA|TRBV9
CASSDEQGAVTEAFF
TGTGCCAGCAGCGATGAACAGGGAGCCGTCACTGAAGCTTTCTTT
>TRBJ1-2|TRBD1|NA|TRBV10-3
CAISEPPGGANYGYTF
TGTGCCATCAGTGAGCCCCCAGGGGGAGCTAACTATGGCTACACCTTC
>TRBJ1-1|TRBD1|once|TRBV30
CAWTTGGYTEAFF
TGTGCCTGGACCACAGGGGGCTATACTGAAGCTTTCTTT
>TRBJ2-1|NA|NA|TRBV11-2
CASSPTREVYNEQFF
TGTGCCAGCAGCCCAACGAGGGAGGTCTACAATGAGCAGTTCTTC
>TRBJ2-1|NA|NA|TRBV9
CASSGGKGVSNEQFF
TGTGCCAGCAGCGGAGGAAAGGGGGTTTCGAATGAGCAGTTCTTC
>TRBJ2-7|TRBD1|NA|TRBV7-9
CASSSGTGLPYEQYF
TGTGCCAGCAGCTCCGGGACAGGGCTCCCTTACGAGCAGTACTTC
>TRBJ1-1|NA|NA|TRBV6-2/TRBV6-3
CASSYSGTYTEAFF
TGTGCCAGCAGTTACTCGGGGACTTACACTGAAGCTTTCTTT
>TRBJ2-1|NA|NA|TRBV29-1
CSVEDWTTNEQFF
TGCAGCGTTGAAGACTGGACAACCAATGAGCAGTTCTTC
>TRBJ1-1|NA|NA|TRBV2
CASSVLDSRNTEAFF
TGTGCCAGCAGTGTCTTGGACTCACGGAACACTGAAGCTTTCTTT
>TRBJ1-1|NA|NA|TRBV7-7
CASSLEVGSEAFF
TGTGCTAGCAGCTTAGAAGTGGGGAGTGAAGCTTTCTTT
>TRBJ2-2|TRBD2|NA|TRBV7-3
CASSSLGTSVSGELFF
TGTGCCAGCAGCTCCCTAGGGACTAGCGTTTCCGGGGAGCTGTTTTTT
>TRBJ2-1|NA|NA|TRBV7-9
CASSFSGVEQFF
TGTGCCAGCAGCTTCTCAGGGGTGGAGCAGTTCTTC
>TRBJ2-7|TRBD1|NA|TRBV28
CASSFAGGGSYEQYF
TGTGCCAGCAGTTTTGCAGGGGGCGGCTCCTACGAGCAGTACTTC
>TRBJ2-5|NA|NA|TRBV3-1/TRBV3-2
CASSQDWQGLGTQYF
TGTGCCAGCAGCCAAGATTGGCAGGGGCTGGGGACCCAGTACTTC
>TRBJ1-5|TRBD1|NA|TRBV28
CASGRTGSGNQPQHF
TGTGCCAGCGGACGGACAGGGTCCGGCAATCAGCCCCAGCATTTT
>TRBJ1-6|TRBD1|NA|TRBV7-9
CASSFEGAQNSPLHF
TGTGCCAGCAGCTTCGAGGGGGCCCAAAATTCACCCCTCCACTTT
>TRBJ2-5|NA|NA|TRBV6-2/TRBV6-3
CASSKSQETQYF
TGTGCCAGCAGCAAATCTCAAGAGACCCAGTACTTC
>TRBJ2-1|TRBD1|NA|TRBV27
CASSLRQGGEQFF
TGTGCCAGCAGTTTACGACAGGGGGGTGAGCAGTTCTTC
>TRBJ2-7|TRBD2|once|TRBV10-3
CAISEDLTAGGVYEQYF
TGTGCCATCAGTGAGGACCTCACAGCGGGGGGCGTCTACGAGCAGTACTTC
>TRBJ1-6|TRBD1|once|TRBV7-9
CASSPSGTGPLSPLHF
TGTGCCAGCAGCCCCTCCGGGACAGGACCCCTTTCACCCCTCCACTTT
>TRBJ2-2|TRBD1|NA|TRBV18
CASSRTGETGELFF
TGTGCCAGCTCACGGACAGGGGAAACCGGGGAGCTGTTTTTT
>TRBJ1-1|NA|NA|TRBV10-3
CAIGRDRGITEAFF
TGTGCCATAGGACGCGACCGGGGTATCACTGAAGCTTTCTTT
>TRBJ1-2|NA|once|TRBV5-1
CASSLEAGLVYGYTF
TGCGCCAGCAGCTTGGAAGCGGGGCTGGTCTATGGCTACACCTTC
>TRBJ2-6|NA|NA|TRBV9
CASKDSLTGANVLTF
TGTGCCAGCAAGGACAGTTTGACTGGGGCCAACGTCCTGACTTTC
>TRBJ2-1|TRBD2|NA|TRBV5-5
CASSSSGGENEQFF
TGTGCCAGCAGCTCAAGCGGGGGGGAGAATGAGCAGTTCTTC
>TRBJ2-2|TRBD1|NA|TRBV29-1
CSFQGELNTGELFF
TGCAGCTTCCAGGGGGAGCTGAACACCGGGGAGCTGTTTTTT
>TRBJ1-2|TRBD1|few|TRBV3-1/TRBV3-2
CASSPKRTGGASGYTF
TGTGCCAGCAGCCCGAAACGGACAGGGGGCGCATCTGGCTACACCTTC
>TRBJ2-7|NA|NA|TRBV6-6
CASSPGPYEQYF
TGTGCCAGCAGCCCTGGGCCCTACGAGCAGTACTTC
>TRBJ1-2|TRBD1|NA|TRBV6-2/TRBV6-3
CASSAGTEYGYTF
TGTGCCAGCAGTGCCGGGACAGAGTATGGCTACACCTTC
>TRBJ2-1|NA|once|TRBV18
CASSLSTEQFF
TGTGCCAGCTCACTTAGCACTGAGCAGTTCTTC
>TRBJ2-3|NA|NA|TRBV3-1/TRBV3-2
CASSQSYSTDTQYF
TGTGCCAGCAGCCAAAGCTATAGCACAGATACGCAGTATTTT
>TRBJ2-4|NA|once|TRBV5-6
CASSSVEGGRKNIQYF
TGTGCCAGCAGCTCAGTGGAGGGGGGGCGGAAAAACATTCAGTACTTC